This T cell receptor (beta chain) was observed in a study of molecular identifiers for immune sequencing clone quantification. Findings of the study overall: Amid 940,000 or so naive cells, spiked Jurkat TCR RNA from one cell was reportedly still detectable.

V was pared by 0 bases and J by 3 bases, with 12 bases between. The length of the CDR3 is 15 residues. Per germline, CDR1 MNHEY and CDR2 SVGEGT. About this clonotype itself: Its antigen is not identified.

Library preparation followed earlier protocols using designated TCR primers. MiXCR, applied by TCRdb to the PCR reads, yields one record per CDR3 protein. The sample records more than 300,000 distinct CDR3 sequences, about a fifth being singletons. Sequencing input: naive CD8+ T cells from blood, with Jurkat cell RNA spiked in. Stated subset: FACS-sorted CD8+CD4-CCR7+CD45RA+ naive T cells. V usage is TRBV6-2 or TRBV6-3 and J usage is TRBJ2-7; D possibly corresponds to TRBD2 (5 bases). The sequence derives from a human donor in good health. Some libraries in this study had Jurkat cell RNA spiked in. CDR3 protein: CASSYSHPEGYEQYF. The DNA of the CDR3 is TGTGCCAGCAGTTACTCACATCCCGAGGGCTACGAGCAGTACTTC.